This passage covers 30 T cell receptor beta chains from one sample sequenced in a study of PD-1 blockade in classical Hodgkin lymphoma (dated by TCRdb to 2020 to 2021). Library preparation used the immunoSEQ multiplex PCR assay. The clones in this table, taken by TCRdb from immuneACCESS, are in-frame only. Not every clone is retained; where verified, under half of the shortfall comes from an unresolved V gene, and the cause of the rest is unknown. The sample profile shows roughly 30,000 clones; about 81% of them were found once. Roughly a sixth of the sample is held by the ten biggest clonotypes. Interpreted using the paper, the time point label stands for: cycle 4 day 1 (C4D1), after five to seven weeks of nivolumab. Every trial patient had relapsed following autologous stem cell transplantation, and prior brentuximab vedotin exposure was what differed among cohorts A, B and C. Sequencing was performed on peripheral blood mononuclear cells (PBMCs), taken before the fourth cycle of nivolumab. These receptors originate from a human donor with classical Hodgkin lymphoma.

The chain has TRBV21-1 and TRBJ2-7; TRBD2 is taken as the D call from the table, unchecked against the DNA. TRBV21-1 is recorded as a pseudogene. The CDR3 consists of 16 residues. CDR3 sequence: CASSYRRGRGSYEQYV. CDR3 nucleotides: TGTGCCAGCAGCTACCGTCGTGGGAGGGGCTCCTACGAGCAGTACGTC.

V is TRBV7-9 and J is TRBJ2-6; a weak D match, TRBD1 (6 bases). There are 19 residues in the CDR3. The V gene's germline CDR1 is SEHNR and CDR2 FQNEAQ (reference sequence). The V end was cut by 3 bases, the J end by 4 bases, with 22 bases between. As DNA, the CDR3 is TGTGCCAGCAGCTTCCCCGGTTCTTGGGGGCTCAACGGGGCCAACGTCCTGACTTTC. This translates into CASSFPGSWGLNGANVLTF.

This clone is medium-sized by share. This sequence joins TRBV19 and TRBJ2-3, with 7 nucleotides matching TRBD1. CDR1 and CDR2 from the germline V gene are LNHDA and SQIVND (reference sequence). There are 16 residues in the CDR3. V trimming: 5 bases; J trimming: 1 base; junction bases outside the gene matches: 9. The CDR3 sequence: CASSGNRQGGTDTQYF. CDR3 bases: TGTGCCAGTAGTGGAAACCGACAGGGCGGCACAGATACGCAGTATTTT.

The chain is built from TRBV5-8 and TRBJ2-1; possibly TRBD2 for D (5 bases). Looked up from germline, CDR1 is SGHTS and CDR2 is YDEGEE. The CDR3 runs 15 residues. V dropped 3 bases and J dropped 4 bases, with 14 bases sitting between them. The CDR3 region is CASSSTRIPYNEQFF. CDR3 sequence (DNA): TGTGCCAGCAGCTCAACTAGAATCCCTTACAATGAGCAGTTCTTC.

A word on this clone: This same CDR3 is encoded by further DNA sequences in the sample. Here the CDR3 DNA reads TGTGCCTGGAGTCATACTGGAATCTATGGCTACACCTTC. Its protein is CAWSHTGIYGYTF. The gene calls are TRBV30 and TRBJ1-2; D gene uncertain. The CDR3 extends over 13 amino acids. CDR1 and CDR2 (germline): GTSNPN, SVGIG (reference sequence). V lost 2 bases, J lost 4 bases, and 11 bases lay in between.

The chain combines TRBV4-1 with TRBJ2-7, with TRBD1 identical over 7 bases. The CDR3 has 15 residues. CDR1 and CDR2 (germline): MGHRA, YSYEKL. Losses at the gene ends were 1 base for V and 2 bases for J; bases not matched to a gene: 5. CDR3 nucleotides: TGCGCCAGCAGCCAAGCCCAGGGGGTCACCTACGAGCAGTACGTC. Translating gives CASSQAQGVTYEQYV.

The chain is built from TRBV11-1 and TRBJ1-5; D not certain. The CDR3 has 8 amino acids. Trimming pared 8 bases from V and 7 bases from J, leaving 0 bases between. The germline V gene encodes CDR1 SGHAT and CDR2 FQDESV (reference sequence). The CDR3 sequence is CASQPQHF. CDR3 nucleotides: TGTGCCAGCCAGCCCCAGCATTTT.

The chain recombines TRBV19 with TRBJ2-7, with D unclear. Germline-derived CDR1 and CDR2 are LNHDA and SQIVND (reference sequence). The CDR3 spans 12 residues. Trimming took off 4 bases at V and 1 base at J, with 5 bases between the two ends. This chain's CDR3 is CASSSGSYEQYF. CDR3 nucleotide sequence: TGTGCCAGTAGTAGCGGATCCTACGAGCAGTACTTC.

This chain connects TRBV5-1 to TRBJ2-5, with a possible D match to TRBD1 (5 bases). Germline CDR1 reads SGHRS; CDR2 reads YFSETQ. Trimming left V 4 bases short and J 1 base short, with 11 bases between. The length of the CDR3 is 14 residues. The CDR3 reads CASSPDSVQETQYF. CDR3 nucleotides: TGCGCCAGCAGCCCCGACAGCGTCCAAGAGACCCAGTACTTC.

The chain couples TRBV7-6 to TRBJ1-1, with TRBD1 identical over 8 bases. Per germline, CDR1 SGHVS and CDR2 FNYEAQ. V gave up 4 bases and J gave up 1 base; unmatched junction bases: 8. CDR3 length: 16 residues. CDR3 nucleotides: TGTGCCAGCAGCTCCCGGCAGGGGGCAGGGAACACTGAAGCTTTCTTT. It translates to CASSSRQGAGNTEAFF.

This clone was detected only once. The CDR3: CAISGGAGGGGEQFF. Here the CDR3 DNA reads TGTGCCATCAGTGGAGGAGCGGGAGGGGGCGGTGAGCAGTTCTTC. The rearrangement joins TRBV10-3 to TRBJ2-1; 10 nucleotides agree with TRBD2. V was pared by 4 bases and J by 9 bases, with 9 bases of the junction left unmatched. Germline V gene sequence: CDR1 ENHRY, CDR2 SYGVKD. The CDR3 covers 15 residues.

The rearrangement links TRBV5-4 to TRBJ1-1; the D gene is possibly TRBD1 (5 bases). V dropped 4 bases and J dropped 1 base, with 8 bases sitting between them. The CDR3 length is 13 residues. The germline gives CDR1 SGHNT, CDR2 YYREEE (reference sequence). CDR3 nucleotides: TGTGCCAGCAGCAGAGGACAGAACACTGAAGCTTTCTTT. Translation gives CASSRGQNTEAFF.

This chain joins TRBV15 and TRBJ1-4, with D uncertain. Germline V CDR1 and CDR2: LNHNV, YYDKDF (reference sequence). There are 13 residues in the CDR3. The V end lost 1 base, the J end lost 8 bases, and 8 bases lay between the germline ends. The CDR3 here is CATSRVADEKLFF. CDR3 nucleotide sequence: TGTGCCACCAGCAGAGTTGCAGACGAAAAACTGTTTTTT. Looking up the rest from reference TRBV15 and TRBJ1-4 gives the full variable domain: DAMVIQNPRYQVTQFGKPVTLSCSQTLNHNVMYWYQQKSSQAPKLLFHYYDKDFNNEADTPDNFQSRRPNTSFCFLDIRSPGLGDTAMYLCATSRVADEKLFFGSGTQLSVL.

This clone occurred a few times. The chain joins TRBV2 to TRBJ2-1; D may be TRBD2 (6 bases). The length of the CDR3 is 13 residues. Germline V lookup: CDR1 SNHLY, CDR2 FYNNEI. The ends were cut back, 5 bases at V and 8 bases at J, with 13 bases in the middle. The DNA for the CDR3 is TGTGCCAGCAGTTCCCCACCGGGGGATGAGCAGTTCTTC. Translation: CASSSPPGDEQFF.

The V gene is TRBV2, the J gene TRBJ2-5; 8 bases are shared with TRBD1. V trimming: 1 base; J trimming: 5 bases; junction bases outside the gene matches: 3. The CDR3 loop spans 14 amino acids. The V gene's germline CDR1 is SNHLY and CDR2 FYNNEI. CDR3 residues: CASSEEQGGETQYF. CDR3 bases: TGTGCCAGCAGTGAAGAACAGGGGGGTGAGACCCAGTACTTC.

The genes are TRBV10-3 and TRBJ2-2, with D perhaps TRBD1 (5 bases). CDR3 size: 16 residues. The V and J ends lost 0 bases and 1 base respectively, with 9 bases between them. Germline V gene sequence: CDR1 ENHRY, CDR2 SYGVKD. The CDR3 sequence: CAISESRAGNTGELFF. In DNA form, the CDR3 reads TGTGCCATCAGTGAGTCCAGGGCTGGGAACACCGGGGAGCTGTTTTTT.

The rearrangement links TRBV4-3 to TRBJ1-4, with 7 bases fitting TRBD1. Germline V lookup: CDR1 LGHNA, CDR2 YSLEER. Losses at the gene ends were 0 bases for V and 8 bases for J; bases not matched to a gene: 6. There are 15 residues in the CDR3. CDR3 nucleotide sequence: TGCGCCAGCAGCCAAGAGCCAGGGGGGTGGGAAAAACTGTTTTTT. It is translated as CASSQEPGGWEKLFF.

V and J are TRBV9 and TRBJ1-1; D is unresolved. Trimming removed 4 bases at V and 3 bases at J, with 22 bases between. The germline V gene encodes CDR1 SGDLS and CDR2 YYNGEE. CDR3 length equals 17 residues. The CDR3 DNA is TGTGCCAGCAGCTCGCTCGGCGGGAGTAATTGGGACACTGAAGCTTTCTTT. Amino acid sequence: CASSSLGGSNWDTEAFF.

The chain links TRBV4-1 to TRBJ2-7, with TRBD1 identical over 9 bases. With V trimmed by 1 base and J by 3 bases, 7 bases remained unmatched. Per germline, CDR1 MGHRA and CDR2 YSYEKL. This CDR3 region has 16 residues. CDR3 sequence (DNA): TGCGCCAGCAGCCAAGTTGCGGGACAGGGATTCTACGAGCAGTACTTC. It yields the protein CASSQVAGQGFYEQYF.

The rearrangement uses TRBV9 and TRBJ1-3; possible D gene TRBD1, 5 bases. This CDR3 comprises 16 residues. The V and J ends lost 0 bases and 2 bases respectively, with 12 bases between them. CDR1 and CDR2 from the germline V gene are SGDLS and YYNGEE. CDR3 loop: CASSVGDPLPGNTIYF. DNA for the CDR3: TGTGCCAGCAGCGTAGGGGACCCCCTACCTGGAAACACCATATATTTT. Full variable domain (missing parts from reference TRBV9 and TRBJ1-3): DSGVTQTPKHLITATGQRVTLRCSPRSGDLSVYWYQQSLDQGLQFLIQYYNGEERAKGNILERFSAQQFPDLHSELNLSSLELGDSALYFCASSVGDPLPGNTIYFGEGSWLTVV.

The chain carries TRBV6-1 and TRBJ1-2; D is ambiguous. CDR1 MNHNS and CDR2 SASEGT come from the germline V gene. The CDR3 is made up of 15 amino acids. V dropped 1 base and J dropped 5 bases, with 14 bases sitting between them. CDR3 coding DNA: TGTGCCAGCAGTGAAGGGGCAAGTAGTATTTATGGCTACACCTTC. Translated, it gives CASSEGASSIYGYTF.

The chain has TRBV7-2 and TRBJ1-1; possibly TRBD1 for D (6 bases). The length of the CDR3 is 15 residues. CDR1 and CDR2 (germline): SGHTA, FQGNSA. V was trimmed by 3 bases and J by 0 bases, leaving 11 bases between them. The CDR3 DNA is TGTGCCAGCAGCTTGGCAGGGGCGATGAACACTGAAGCTTTCTTT. Protein sequence: CASSLAGAMNTEAFF.

The chain recombines TRBV7-2 with TRBJ2-1; TRBD1 is a possible D gene (7 bases). The germline V and J ends were trimmed by 1 base and 2 bases, with 12 bases remaining between them. The CDR3 sequence is 16 residues long. The germline V gene encodes CDR1 SGHTA and CDR2 FQGNSA. CDR3 bases: TGTGCCAGCAGCTTAGATACAGGGGAGGCCTACAATGAGCAGTTCTTC. Protein product: CASSLDTGEAYNEQFF.

The V gene is TRBV4-2, the J gene TRBJ2-5; no clear D gene. Trimming stripped 0 bases from V and 4 bases from J, with 6 bases between. This CDR3 region has 13 residues. Germline V gene data show CDR1 as LGHNA and CDR2 as YNFKEQ. CDR3: CASSQDLAETQYF. The CDR3 DNA follows: TGTGCCAGCAGCCAAGATCTGGCAGAGACCCAGTACTTC.

V gene TRBV6-1 combines with J gene TRBJ2-1; D unclear. Trimming took 7 bases from V and 6 from J, leaving 13 bases between them. The CDR3 is 13 residues long. Germline-derived CDR1 and CDR2 are MNHNS and SASEGT. The CDR3 loop reads CASKVVHFNEQFF. CDR3 in DNA: TGTGCCAGCAAGGTCGTTCACTTCAATGAGCAGTTCTTC.

This clone showed up just once. V usage is TRBV25-1 and J usage is TRBJ2-4; TRBD2 is a possible D gene (7 bases). The length of the CDR3 is 18 residues. The V gene's germline CDR1 is MGHDK and CDR2 SYGVNS. Trimming shortened V by 2 bases and J by 2 bases, and 19 bases separated the two germline ends. CDR3 in DNA: TGTGCCAGCAGTGAAAAGGGGGGCCCCGGGGGGTCCAAAAACATTCAGTACTTC. Protein sequence: CASSEKGGPGGSKNIQYF.

The chain links TRBV19 to TRBJ2-3; 10 nucleotides agree with TRBD2. The V segment lost 5 bases and the J segment 3 bases; nucleotides outside the gene matches: 5. The V gene's germline CDR1 is LNHDA and CDR2 SQIVND (reference sequence). This CDR3 comprises 15 residues. CDR3 DNA: TGTGCCAGTAGTGAGGCTAGCGGGAGTACAGATACGCAGTATTTT. This codes for CASSEASGSTDTQYF.

The chain joins TRBV4-1 to TRBJ1-3; D is uncertain. Germline CDR1 and CDR2: MGHRA and YSYEKL. Trimming left V 4 bases short and J 4 bases short, with 11 bases between. There are 14 residues in the CDR3. CDR3 nucleotides: TGCGCCAGCAGCCGAATCCGAGGGGGAAACACCATATATTTT. Its protein product is CASSRIRGGNTIYF.

As DNA, the CDR3 is TGTGCCAGCAGCTTGGGGTGGGGTCAGCCCCAGCATTTT. Translation gives CASSLGWGQPQHF. The chain employs TRBV5-6 and TRBJ1-5, with D unclear. The CDR3 runs 13 residues. Per the germline V gene, CDR1 is SGHDT and CDR2 is YYEEEE. V was pared by 0 bases and J by 6 bases, with 7 bases between.

The V gene is TRBV7-9, the J gene TRBJ2-3; 8 nucleotides match TRBD2. CDR1 is SEHNR, CDR2 FQNEAQ, per germline (reference sequence). V lost 2 bases, J lost 5 bases, and 12 bases stayed unmatched. The CDR3 runs to 17 residues. As DNA, the CDR3 is TGTGCCAGCAGCTTACCCCACCTCGGGAGGGGCGGAGATACGCAGTATTTT. Encoded protein: CASSLPHLGRGGDTQYF.